This T cell receptor beta chain is drawn from a study of blood T cell repertoires in COVID-19. The protocol was immunoSEQ multiplex PCR, while the TCRdb copy is restricted to in-frame clones and leaves out a portion. Among approximately 82,000 clones listed, about four fifths were seen once. Sequencing was done on a sample of peripheral blood. This clonotype was obtained from a man aged 45-60 years with active or convalescent COVID-19.

CDR3 bases: TGTGCCAGCAGCTTAGCTAGCGGAGATACGCAGTATTTT. As protein: CASSLASGDTQYF. V gene TRBV7-8 combines with J gene TRBJ2-3, with D possibly being TRBD2 (6 bases). This CDR3 comprises 13 residues. The germline gives CDR1 SGHVS, CDR2 FQNEAQ. The ends were cut back, 0 bases at V and 5 bases at J, with 6 bases in the middle.